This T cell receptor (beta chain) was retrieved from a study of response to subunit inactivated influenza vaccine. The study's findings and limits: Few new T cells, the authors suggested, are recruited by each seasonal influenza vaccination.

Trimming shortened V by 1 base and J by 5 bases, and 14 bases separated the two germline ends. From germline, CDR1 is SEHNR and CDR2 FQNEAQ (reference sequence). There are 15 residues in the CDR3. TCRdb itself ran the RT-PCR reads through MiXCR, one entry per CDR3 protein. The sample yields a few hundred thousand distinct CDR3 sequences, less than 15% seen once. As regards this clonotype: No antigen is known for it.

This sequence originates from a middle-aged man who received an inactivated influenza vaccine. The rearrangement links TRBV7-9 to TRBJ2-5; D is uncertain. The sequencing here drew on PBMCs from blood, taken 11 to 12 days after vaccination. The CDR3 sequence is CASSLGQHLRETQYF. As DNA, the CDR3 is TGTGCCAGCAGCTTAGGCCAGCACCTGAGGGAGACCCAGTACTTC.